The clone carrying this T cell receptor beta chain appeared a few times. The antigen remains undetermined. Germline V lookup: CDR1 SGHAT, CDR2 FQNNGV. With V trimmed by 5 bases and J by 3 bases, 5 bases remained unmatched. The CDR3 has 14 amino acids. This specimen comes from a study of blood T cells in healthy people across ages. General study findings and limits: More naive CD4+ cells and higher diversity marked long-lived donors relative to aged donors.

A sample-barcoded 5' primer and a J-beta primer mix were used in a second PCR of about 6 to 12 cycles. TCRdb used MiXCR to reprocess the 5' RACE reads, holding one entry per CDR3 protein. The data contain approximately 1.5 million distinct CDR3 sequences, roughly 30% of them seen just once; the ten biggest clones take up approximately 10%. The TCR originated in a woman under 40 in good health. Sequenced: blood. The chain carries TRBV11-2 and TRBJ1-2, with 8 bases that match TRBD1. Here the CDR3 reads CASSASTGDYGYTF. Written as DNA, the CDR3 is TGTGCCAGCAGCGCCTCGACAGGGGACTATGGCTACACCTTC.